Listed below are T cell receptor beta chains from one sample, sequenced in a study of siplizumab effects on memory and regulatory T cells. Generated by immunoSEQ multiplex PCR, the TCRdb table keeps only in-frame clones and is missing some. The sample consists of some 100,000 clones, around 92% of them appearing once. The sequencing sample was made of Tregs sorted from blood. These receptors all stem from a human donor in good health. Each CDR3 is given with its conserved first and last residue. Fields, in order: J gene, V gene, D gene, clone size, CDR3 protein, CDR3 DNA. D genes are given only for firm matches. A row's size may be missing; if present it is once, few, many or a size class.

TRBJ2-7 | TRBV4-1 | . | . | CASSQDGRGEQYF | TGCGCCAGCAGCCAAGACGGTAGGGGTGAGCAGTACTTC
TRBJ1-5 | TRBV7-9 | . | . | CASSLGDLGNQPQHF | TGTGCCAGCAGCTTAGGGGACCTGGGAAATCAGCCCCAGCATTTT
TRBJ1-5 | TRBV19 | TRBD1 | . | CASSRTGQPQHF | TGTGCCAGTAGTAGGACAGGACAACCCCAGCATTTT
TRBJ2-5 | TRBV11-1 | . | . | CASSFRTQETQYF | TGTGCCAGCAGCTTCAGGACCCAAGAGACCCAGTACTTC
TRBJ2-2 | TRBV27 | TRBD1 | . | CASSRSTGSSGELFF | TGTGCCAGCAGCCGATCGACAGGGTCGTCCGGGGAGCTGTTTTTT
TRBJ1-2 | TRBV13 | . | few | CASSLNYGYTF | TGTGCCAGCAGCTTAAACTATGGCTACACCTTC
TRBJ2-5 | TRBV19 | TRBD1 | . | CASSISGGAETQYF | TGTGCCAGTAGTATCTCAGGGGGCGCAGAGACCCAGTACTTC
TRBJ2-3 | TRBV7-2 | TRBD2 | . | CASSLVSGSFSDTQYF | TGTGCCAGCAGCTTAGTTAGCGGGAGTTTCTCAGATACGCAGTATTTT
TRBJ2-3 | TRBV2 | . | . | CVQGYTDTQYF | TGTGTACAGGGATATACAGATACGCAGTATTTT
TRBJ1-4 | TRBV4-1 | TRBD1 | . | CASSQEIFRTGYEKLFF | TGCGCCAGCAGCCAAGAGATCTTTAGGACAGGGTATGAAAAACTGTTTTTT
TRBJ1-2 | TRBV6-6 | . | . | CASSPGARGYTF | TGTGCCAGCAGCCCCGGGGCAAGGGGCTACACCTTC
TRBJ2-1 | TRBV19 | TRBD1 | . | CASSITGQGAYEQFF | TGTGCCAGTAGTATTACGGGACAGGGGGCCTATGAGCAGTTCTTC
TRBJ1-2 | TRBV27 | . | . | CASRPPGPSRYGYTF | TGTGCCAGCAGACCGCCGGGCCCGAGTAGGTATGGCTACACCTTC
TRBJ2-7 | TRBV18 | . | . | CASGGRAKTYEQYF | TGTGCCAGCGGAGGGCGGGCCAAGACCTACGAGCAGTACTTC
TRBJ2-1 | TRBV6-1 | TRBD2 | . | CASSFGLAETNEQFF | TGTGCCAGCAGTTTTGGACTAGCGGAGACCAATGAGCAGTTCTTC
TRBJ2-7 | TRBV6-6 | . | . | CASSLRTDSYEQYF | TGTGCCAGCAGTCTCCGGACGGACTCCTACGAGCAGTACTTC
TRBJ2-5 | TRBV5-8 | TRBD1 | . | CASSPDLPTGAGETQYF | TGTGCCAGCAGCCCCGACCTACCAACAGGGGCCGGAGAGACCCAGTACTTC
TRBJ1-1 | TRBV27 | TRBD1 | . | CASSPIPKTGGNTEAFF | TGTGCCAGCAGTCCTATACCAAAAACAGGGGGAAACACTGAAGCTTTCTTT
TRBJ2-7 | TRBV4-2 | . | once | CASSPSPEPNEQYF | TGTGCCAGCAGTCCAAGTCCGGAGCCCAACGAGCAGTACTTC
TRBJ2-7 | TRBV27 | . | . | CASRRTRGEQYF | TGTGCCAGCAGGCGGACGCGAGGTGAGCAGTACTTC
TRBJ1-1 | TRBV18 | . | . | CASSPSFGFDTEAFF | TGTGCCAGCTCACCATCTTTCGGGTTTGACACTGAAGCTTTCTTT
TRBJ2-5 | TRBV5-4 | TRBD1 | . | CASRSTGGQETQYF | TGTGCCAGCAGATCGACAGGGGGCCAAGAGACCCAGTACTTC
TRBJ2-2 | TRBV28 | TRBD1 | . | CASSSPPTGSGGELFF | TGTGCCAGCAGTTCCCCTCCGACAGGGTCCGGCGGGGAGCTGTTTTTT
TRBJ1-3 | TRBV11-2 | . | . | CASSLLRMGVSGNTIYF | TGTGCCAGCAGCTTGCTAAGGATGGGGGTTTCTGGAAACACCATATATTTT
TRBJ2-5 | TRBV4-1 | TRBD2 | . | CASSQDGTSGRWWETQYF | TGCGCCAGCAGCCAAGACGGGACTAGCGGGAGGTGGTGGGAGACCCAGTACTTC
TRBJ2-1 | TRBV27 | TRBD1 | . | CASSNPSTGYGEQFF | TGTGCCAGCAGCAATCCTTCGACAGGGTATGGTGAGCAGTTCTTC
TRBJ2-3 | TRBV18 | . | . | CASSSNGGSTDTQYF | TGTGCCAGCTCATCCAATGGCGGGAGCACAGATACGCAGTATTTT
TRBJ2-2 | TRBV5-6 | . | . | CASNSRAAPLLELFF | TGTGCCAGCAACTCCCGAGCAGCCCCACTATTAGAGCTGTTTTTT
TRBJ1-2 | TRBV10-3 | . | . | CAIRTGTGDYGYTF | TGTGCCATCAGGACCGGGACGGGTGACTATGGCTACACCTTC
TRBJ2-7 | TRBV27 | . | . | CASSRLDAYEQYF | TGTGCCAGCAGTAGACTGGATGCCTACGAGCAGTACTTC
TRBJ1-1 | TRBV6-4 | . | . | CASSDGPGVTAFF | TGTGCCAGCAGTGACGGGCCGGGGGTAACAGCTTTCTTT
TRBJ2-7 | TRBV5-4 | . | once | CASSLEAAYEQYF | TGTGCCAGCAGCTTGGAGGCTGCCTACGAGCAGTACTTC